These 28 T cell receptor beta chains came from one sample sequenced in a study of memory CD4+ T cells and cytomegalovirus serostatus. Single viable CD3+CD4+CD8-CD45RO+ cells were sorted as the memory CD4+ T cells. This table comes from immunoSEQ multiplex PCR, and its TCRdb copy is limited to in-frame clones, with some not included. Of over 65,000 clones listed, about three quarters were seen once; the top ten hold under 6%. The sample consisted of memory CD4+ T cells from blood. These receptors were taken from an adult in good health and CMV-seropositive.

The chain has TRBV6-5 and TRBJ1-1; D perhaps matches TRBD1 (5 bases). This CDR3 is 16 amino acids long. From germline, CDR1 is MNHEY and CDR2 SVGAGI. The V end was cut by 2 bases, the J end by 1 base, with 14 bases between. CDR3 bases: TGTGCCAGCAGTTACGAGGGGAAGGGGCCGAACACTGAAGCTTTCTTT. This encodes CASSYEGKGPNTEAFF.

CDR3 bases: TGTGCCAGCAGCTTAATGGGACTAGCGGGGGAAAGAGCCGGGGAGCTGTTTTTT. Its protein is CASSLMGLAGERAGELFF. V gene TRBV7-3 combines with J gene TRBJ2-2; the match to TRBD2 covers 14 bases. Germline assignment: CDR1 SGHTA and CDR2 FQGTGA. CDR3 size: 18 residues. V lost 1 base and J lost 6; bases outside the gene matches: 7.

V and J are TRBV7-2 and TRBJ1-5; maybe TRBD1 (6 bases). This CDR3 has 14 residues. Germline assignment: CDR1 SGHTA and CDR2 FQGNSA. With 5 bases removed from V and 4 bases from J, the gap between germline ends came to 12 bases. The CDR3 sequence: CASSPDRRNQPQHF. In nucleotides, the CDR3 is TGTGCCAGCAGCCCCGACAGGCGGAATCAGCCCCAGCATTTT.

This sequence joins TRBV28 and TRBJ1-2; the match to TRBD1 covers 8 bases. V shed 7 bases and J 5 bases; nucleotides not matched to a gene: 9. Germline lookup yields CDR1 MDHEN and CDR2 SYDVKM. This CDR3 region has 14 residues. In nucleotides, the CDR3 is TGTGCCAGCACCATCGGACAGGGAAGGTATGGCTACACCTTC. It yields the protein CASTIGQGRYGYTF.

The V and J genes are TRBV25-1 and TRBJ2-3, with D possibly being TRBD2 (7 bases). V dropped 4 bases and J dropped 2 bases, with 13 bases sitting between them. The CDR3 consists of 15 residues. Germline-derived CDR1 and CDR2 are MGHDK and SYGVNS. CDR3 DNA sequence: TGTGCCAGCAGTGGAAAGGGGGGGCACACAGATACGCAGTATTTT. This encodes CASSGKGGHTDTQYF.

The chain carries TRBV28 and TRBJ2-7; D gene ambiguous. Germline CDR1 MDHEN, CDR2 SYDVKM. This CDR3 has 14 amino acids. Trimming took 6 bases from V and 4 from J, leaving 16 bases between them. The CDR3 DNA reads as TGTGCCAGCAGCCCCCAAATCATAGTTTACGAGCAGTACTTC. Residues: CASSPQIIVYEQYF.

The gene calls are TRBV4-1 and TRBJ1-3; 9 nucleotides match TRBD1. The ends lost 1 base at V and 4 bases at J; junction bases unmatched: 11. This CDR3 has 18 residues. The germline gives CDR1 MGHRA, CDR2 YSYEKL. The CDR3 DNA reads TGCGCCAGCAGCCAAGGGAGGGCACAGGGGGCGTCGGGAAACACCATATATTTT. Translated, it gives CASSQGRAQGASGNTIYF.

This chain joins TRBV28 and TRBJ1-2, with D tentatively TRBD1 (5 bases). The germline V and J ends were trimmed by 1 base and 2 bases, with 5 bases remaining between them. This CDR3 comprises 13 residues. CDR1 is MDHEN, CDR2 SYDVKM, per germline. The CDR3, as DNA: TGTGCCAGCAGTTTATCAGGGAACTATGGCTACACCTTC. Translated: CASSLSGNYGYTF.

V and J are TRBV6-1 and TRBJ1-1, with D tentatively TRBD1 (5 bases). The CDR3 is 13 amino acids. Trimming took 0 bases from V and 11 from J, leaving 13 bases between them. Germline values: CDR1 MNHNS, CDR2 SASEGT. The CDR3 reads CASSEARGSGAFF. The DNA of the CDR3 is TGTGCCAGCAGTGAAGCGAGGGGCAGTGGGGCTTTCTTT.

This chain joins TRBV2 and TRBJ1-2; TRBD1 aligns across 12 bases. Germline CDR1 and CDR2: SNHLY and FYNNEI. J lost 8 bases, V lost 6 bases, and 4 bases had no gene match. This CDR3 comprises 13 residues. This CDR3 reads CASRGQGAWGYTF. Written as DNA, the CDR3 is TGTGCCAGCAGGGGACAGGGGGCGTGGGGCTACACCTTC.

V and J are TRBV5-1 and TRBJ2-2; no definite D call. The germline V gene has CDR1 SGHRS and CDR2 YFSETQ. The CDR3 is 12 residues long. Between the trimmed V and J ends, which lost 6 bases and 6 bases, there was a span of 9 bases. This CDR3 is CASTSGSGELFF. In DNA, the CDR3 is TGCGCCAGCACATCTGGTTCCGGGGAGCTGTTTTTT.

The chain links TRBV7-8 to TRBJ2-1, with TRBD1 identical over 8 bases. Germline assignment: CDR1 SGHVS and CDR2 FQNEAQ. Trimming at V came to 2 bases and at J to 7 bases, leaving 4 bases not matched to a gene. CDR3 size: 14 residues. In DNA, the CDR3 is TGTGCCAGCAGCTTACAGGGGGCTGAGAATGAGCAGTTCTTC. Amino acid sequence: CASSLQGAENEQFF.

The J gene is TRBJ1-4, the V gene TRBV4-1; D gene uncertain. The CDR3 extends over 15 amino acids. Germline CDR1 is MGHRA and CDR2 is YSYEKL. V was shortened by 0 bases and J by 0 bases, with 5 bases between the two germline ends. CDR3: CASSQETATNEKLFF. The CDR3 DNA reads as TGCGCCAGCAGCCAAGAAACAGCAACTAATGAAAAACTGTTTTTT.

This chain joins TRBV28 and TRBJ1-4, with unresolved D. The CDR3 is made up of 14 amino acids. The germline V gene encodes CDR1 MDHEN and CDR2 SYDVKM. V shed 2 bases and J shed 7 bases, with 11 bases lying between them. CDR3 region: CASSLMGLGEKLFF. The CDR3 DNA follows: TGTGCCAGCAGTTTAATGGGCCTTGGTGAAAAACTGTTTTTT.

This clone was detected a few times. This sequence joins TRBV28 and TRBJ1-3; weak D call: TRBD1 (5 bases). Trimming shortened V by 3 bases and J by 3 bases, and 18 bases separated the two germline ends. Germline V gene lookup returns CDR1 MDHEN and CDR2 SYDVKM. The CDR3 contains 17 residues. The CDR3 sequence is CASSLRPTRDRGNTIYF. The DNA of the CDR3 is TGTGCCAGCAGTTTGCGTCCTACCAGGGACCGTGGAAACACCATATATTTT.

This chain joins TRBV27 and TRBJ1-2; no definite D call. The CDR3 sequence is 14 residues long. CDR1 is MNHEY and CDR2 is SMNVEV in the germline V gene (reference sequence). The V gene lost 3 bases and the J gene lost 1 base, with 9 bases spanning the gap. DNA for the CDR3: TGTGCCAGCAGTTTGAACAGTTTTAACTATGGCTACACCTTC. It yields the protein CASSLNSFNYGYTF.

The V gene is TRBV5-6, the J gene TRBJ2-3; 11 bases are shared with TRBD2. V shed 5 bases, J shed 3 bases, and the junction held 5 bases outside the gene matches. The CDR3 runs 15 residues. Germline V lookup: CDR1 SGHDT, CDR2 YYEEEE. In nucleotides, the CDR3 is TGTGCCAGCAGGTCACCTAGCGGGGGGACAGATACGCAGTATTTT. As protein: CASRSPSGGTDTQYF.

The rearrangement uses TRBV2 and TRBJ1-1; D gene ambiguous. The V gene's germline CDR1 is SNHLY and CDR2 FYNNEI. V was cut by 3 bases and J by 1 base, with 12 bases left in between. CDR3 length: 15 amino acids. CDR3 coding DNA: TGTGCCAGCAGTGAGAGGTTGAGGCCGAACACTGAAGCTTTCTTT. Translating gives CASSERLRPNTEAFF.

J is TRBJ2-5 and V is TRBV29-1; 9 bases map to TRBD1. Trimming took 8 bases from V and 5 from J; bases not matched to a gene: 9. The CDR3 runs to 13 residues. Germline V gene sequence: CDR1 SQVTM, CDR2 ANQGSEA. DNA for the CDR3: TGCAGCACCCGGGACAGGGTCGTGGAGACCCAGTACTTC. Protein sequence: CSTRDRVVETQYF. Combining the CDR3 with reference TRBV29-1 and TRBJ2-5 gives the whole variable domain SAVISQKPSRDICQRGTSLTIQCQVDSQVTMMFWYRQQPGQSLTLIATANQGSEATYESGFVIDKFPISRPNLTFSTLTVSNMSPEDSSIYLCSTRDRVVETQYFGPGTRLLVL.

This chain connects TRBV5-1 to TRBJ2-1; perhaps TRBD2 as D (7 bases). The germline V gene has CDR1 SGHRS and CDR2 YFSETQ. The CDR3 is 12 amino acids. The germline V and J ends were trimmed by 5 bases and 7 bases, with 10 bases remaining between them. The CDR3 spells CASRGGANEQFF. In nucleotides, the CDR3 is TGCGCCAGCAGAGGGGGGGCAAATGAGCAGTTCTTC.

This chain connects TRBV15 to TRBJ2-7; 9 bases fit TRBD1. V shed 6 bases and J 5 bases; nucleotides not matched to a gene: 5. There are 13 residues in the CDR3. CDR1 is LNHNV, CDR2 YYDKDF, per germline (reference sequence). CDR3 in amino acids: CATSKQGADEQYF. The CDR3 nucleotides read TGTGCCACCAGTAAACAGGGGGCCGACGAGCAGTACTTC.

The chain couples TRBV12-5 to TRBJ1-2, with D possibly being TRBD1 (5 bases). The CDR3 runs to 13 residues. The V end lost 3 bases, the J end lost 7 bases, and 12 bases lay between the germline ends. Per germline, CDR1 LGHNT and CDR2 FRNRAP. DNA of the CDR3: TGTGCTAGTGGTTTTTCAGGGTTCCCTGGCTACACCTTC. Encoded protein: CASGFSGFPGYTF.

This chain connects TRBV9 to TRBJ2-1; 8 bases match TRBD1. In germline, CDR1 is SGDLS, CDR2 YYNGEE. This CDR3 contains 15 residues. V lost 3 bases to trimming and J lost 4 bases; unmatched junction nucleotides: 6. CDR3 nucleotides: TGTGCCAGCAGCGACCGGGACAGGCAATACAATGAGCAGTTCTTC. Translating it yields CASSDRDRQYNEQFF.

The V gene is TRBV7-2, the J gene TRBJ2-7; perhaps D is TRBD1 or TRBD2 (5 bases each). V lost 5 bases and J 3 bases, leaving 14 bases between the germline ends. This CDR3 comprises 14 residues. Per the germline V gene, CDR1 is SGHTA and CDR2 is FQGNSA. The DNA for the CDR3 is TGTGCCAGCAGCCAAGACTGGGGGAGCTACGAGCAGTACTTC. It specifies CASSQDWGSYEQYF.

The chain uses TRBV5-6 and TRBJ1-2; no firm D call. The CDR3 loop spans 12 amino acids. The V and J ends lost 7 bases and 3 bases respectively, with 10 bases between them. CDR1 is SGHDT and CDR2 is YYEEEE in the germline V gene. For the CDR3, the DNA is TGTGCCAGCGGGCGGGAGTACTATGGCTACACCTTC. Translated, it gives CASGREYYGYTF.

This chain uses TRBV7-2 with TRBJ2-3; 7 bases agree with TRBD1. The CDR3 totals 13 residues. Trimming took 3 bases from V and 4 from J; bases not matched to a gene: 1. The germline V gene has CDR1 SGHTA and CDR2 FQGNSA. CDR3 in amino acids: CASSFQGADTQYF. The CDR3 DNA follows: TGTGCCAGCAGCTTCCAGGGGGCAGATACGCAGTATTTT.

The chain joins TRBV19 to TRBJ2-7, with D possibly TRBD2 on 5 matching bases. This CDR3 is built from 15 residues. V was shortened by 7 bases and J by 3 bases, with 19 bases between the two germline ends. The germline gives CDR1 LNHDA, CDR2 SQIVND (reference sequence). CDR3 residues: CASTTAAIGDYEQYF. The CDR3 DNA reads TGTGCCAGTACCACCGCGGCAATCGGGGACTACGAGCAGTACTTC.

This clone was counted a single time. The V and J genes are TRBV6-1 and TRBJ1-3; D possibly corresponds to TRBD1 (6 bases). Per germline, CDR1 MNHNS and CDR2 SASEGT. The V gene lost 1 base and the J gene lost 4 bases, with 17 bases spanning the gap. The CDR3 sequence is 17 residues long. For the CDR3, the DNA is TGTGCCAGCAGTGAAGTTAACCAACAGGGAAGAGGAAACACCATATATTTT. Translated, it gives CASSEVNQQGRGNTIYF.